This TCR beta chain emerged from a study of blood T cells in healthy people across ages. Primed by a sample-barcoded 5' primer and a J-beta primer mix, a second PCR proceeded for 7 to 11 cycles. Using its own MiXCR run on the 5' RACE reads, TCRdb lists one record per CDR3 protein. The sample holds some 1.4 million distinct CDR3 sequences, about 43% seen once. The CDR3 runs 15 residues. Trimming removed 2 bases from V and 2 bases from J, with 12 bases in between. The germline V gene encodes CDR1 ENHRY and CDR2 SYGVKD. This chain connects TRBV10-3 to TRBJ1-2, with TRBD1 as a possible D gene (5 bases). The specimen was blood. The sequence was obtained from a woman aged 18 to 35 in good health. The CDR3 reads CAISEDSTLNYGYTF. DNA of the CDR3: TGTGCCATCAGTGAGGACAGTACTTTAAACTATGGCTACACCTTC.